Below are 5 T cell receptor beta chains sequenced from a single sample in a study of T-cell memory formation after mild COVID-19. TCRdb itself ran the 5' RACE reads through MiXCR, one entry per CDR3 protein. The sample has approximately 480,000 distinct CDR3 sequences; about 18% are singletons. The sequencing sample was made of PBMCs or a T cell subset sorted from them (not recorded which). The receptors derive from an adult woman who had mild COVID-19 (a few samples of this study predate the infection). Cell type and time point are not known.

This clonotype appeared once. The genes are TRBV12-3 or TRBV12-4 and TRBJ2-3; 7 bases map to TRBD1. CDR3 size: 16 residues. V lost 2 bases to trimming and J lost 2 bases; unmatched junction nucleotides: 7. The CDR3 DNA reads TGTGCCAGCAGTTTAAGTCAGGGGGTTGTCACAGATACGCAGTATTTT. Residues: CASSLSQGVVTDTQYF.

The chain is built from TRBV4-1 and TRBJ2-7, with D perhaps TRBD1 (6 bases). From germline, CDR1 is MGHRA and CDR2 YSYEKL. This CDR3 is 12 amino acids long. V was shortened by 8 bases and J by 1 base, with 9 bases between the two germline ends. The CDR3, as DNA: TGCGCCAGCTTAGGACAGTCCTACGAGCAGTACTTC. Encoded protein: CASLGQSYEQYF.

V gene TRBV29-1 combines with J gene TRBJ2-3; 8 bases are shared with TRBD1. The V gene end was trimmed by 6 bases and the J gene end by 4 bases; junction bases not matched to a gene: 9. Germline CDR1 reads SQVTM; CDR2 reads ANQGSEA. The CDR3 covers 14 residues. The CDR3 DNA reads TGCAGCGTCCCGGACGCAGGGGGCGCAGATACGCAGTATTTT. Its translation is CSVPDAGGADTQYF.

The V and J genes are TRBV5-1 and TRBJ2-2; no definite D call. V lost 6 bases and J 6 bases, leaving 15 bases between the germline ends. The CDR3 has 14 residues. Germline-derived CDR1 and CDR2 are SGHRS and YFSETQ. CDR3 in amino acids: CASKALVAAGELFF. DNA for the CDR3: TGCGCCAGCAAGGCTCTAGTCGCGGCCGGGGAGCTGTTTTTT.

This clonotype was seen a few times. The J gene is TRBJ2-7, the V gene TRBV12-3 or TRBV12-4, with a possible D match to TRBD1 (5 bases). CDR3 length: 15 residues. Trimming pared 4 bases from V and 2 bases from J, leaving 15 bases between. CDR3 region: CASSSELARAYEQYF. The CDR3 region has the DNA TGTGCCAGCAGTTCCGAACTGGCCAGGGCCTACGAGCAGTACTTC.